This T cell receptor (beta chain) was obtained from a study of blood T cell repertoires in COVID-19 (dated by TCRdb to about 2020). About the study as a whole: Samples covering the acute and convalescent phases of COVID-19 were provided by collaborators in the United States, Italy and Spain. The prospective study material was composed of cDNA or gDNA derived from T cells, B-cell-depleted T cells, or PBMCs. Deeply sampled blood TCRbeta repertoires from subjects exposed to, actively infected with, or recovered from COVID-19 were included in the dataset. A freely available public database, intended as a resource for researchers studying the immune response to SARS-CoV-2, is where the repertoires were released. Samples were obtained from the ongoing ImmuneRACE study (first 160 participants) and from some 1,300 subjects provided by 6 global collaborators. Sample metadata almost always included a de-identified subject ID, COVID-19 status, age in years and sex. Where HLA class I and class II types were available, the types were taken from metadata supplied by the sample provider, not from assay-based typing.

The immunoSEQ Assay, a bias-controlled multiplex PCR, was used to amplify TCRbeta CDR3 regions from genomic DNA. On the study's bioinformatics: The number of nucleated cells in each sample was estimated by amplification of reference gene primers within the assay. Sequence reads were collapsed and filtered to measure the absolute abundance of every unique TCRbeta CDR3 rearrangement. For each sample, productive Simpson clonality was calculated as the square root of Simpson's diversity index over productive rearrangements. The table comes from immuneACCESS by way of TCRdb, which keeps in-frame sequences with V and J called. Part of the clones is missing from these tables; in studies checked, under half for an unresolved V gene and the rest for unknown reasons. From that table come the V and J calls and clone size; the DNA was used to work out D and trimming. In all, the sample holds 120,000 or so clones, and 82% of those were seen once. The ten largest make up 15% to 20% of the sample.

General conclusions and limits of the study: Clinical and demographic metadata were provided uncurated, with the amount varying by source and participant.

Each collaborating institution followed its own protocols to collect whole blood in K2EDTA tubes. For TCRbeta analysis, collaborator samples were shipped as frozen whole blood, as isolated PBMCs, or as DNA extracted from either sample type. A remark on this clone: What antigen it recognizes has not been identified. The sample holds no much larger clone one base away, and base qualities are not on file.

The sample taken for sequencing was peripheral blood. The source is a woman aged 55-69 years with acute or convalescent COVID-19.

The CDR3 region has the sequence CASSLGGAYNSPLHF. The DNA sequence is given as TGTGCCAGCAGTTTAGGGGGCGCCTATAATTCACCCCTCCACTTT. The chain uses TRBV28 and TRBJ1-6, and the D gene may be TRBD1, 6 bases matching. V lost 2 bases and J lost 2 bases; the stretch between them is 7 bases long. The CDR3 sequence holds 15 residues, the cysteine and phenylalanine included. The sequence is cut down to CDR3 DNA, 45 bases in frame from base 1. CDR1 and CDR2, per the germline V gene, are MDHEN and SYDVKM.